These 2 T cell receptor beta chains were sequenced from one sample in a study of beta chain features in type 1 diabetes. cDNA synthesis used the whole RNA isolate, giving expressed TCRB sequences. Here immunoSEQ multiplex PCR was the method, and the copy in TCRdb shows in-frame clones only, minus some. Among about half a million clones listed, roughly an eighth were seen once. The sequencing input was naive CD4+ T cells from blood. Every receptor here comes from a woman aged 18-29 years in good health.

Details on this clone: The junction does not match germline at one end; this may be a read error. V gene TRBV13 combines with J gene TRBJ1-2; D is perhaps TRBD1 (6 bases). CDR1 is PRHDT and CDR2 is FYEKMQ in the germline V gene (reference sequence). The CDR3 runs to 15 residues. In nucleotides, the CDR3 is TGTGCCAGCAGCTCCTACAGGGATTTGATGCAAGCTTTATCCTTC. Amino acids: CASSSYRDLMQALSF.

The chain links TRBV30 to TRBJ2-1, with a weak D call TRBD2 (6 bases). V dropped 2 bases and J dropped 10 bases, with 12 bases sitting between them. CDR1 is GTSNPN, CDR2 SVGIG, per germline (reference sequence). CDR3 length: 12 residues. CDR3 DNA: TGTGCCTGGAGTTCGGAGGGCCGGGAGCAGTTCTTC. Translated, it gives CAWSSEGREQFF.